A single T cell receptor beta chain is shown here with its context. Its antigen is currently unknown. The PCR was carried out with 60 Vbeta primers and 13 Jbeta primers. Using immunoSEQ multiplex PCR, the repertoire was profiled, and TCRdb retains in-frame clones only, with some absent. The data show 150,000 or so clones, roughly four fifths seen once. The record originates from a study of cytomegalovirus exposure and HLA in healthy donors. V lost 3 bases and J lost 6; bases outside the gene matches: 6. The germline V gene encodes CDR1 SGHRS and CDR2 YFSETQ. CDR3 length: 15 residues. Study-wide results and limits: When a later analysis compared HLA-associated TCR beta chains with equally common others, the HLA-associated chains turned out to be more clonally expanded and to have lower generation probabilities. Relative to the roughly 690-donor mean, N-insertions were reportedly fewer in an Asian-associated ancestry cluster in a later analysis. Sequencing likely generated an artifact that appeared as a cluster of highly shared sequence variants.

The sequenced sample was PBMCs. The source is a man aged 50-59 years in good health and CMV-seropositive. This chain uses TRBV5-1 with TRBJ2-1, with 10 bases lining up with TRBD2. CDR3 residues: CASSSSGGPGNEQFF. DNA for the CDR3: TGCGCCAGCAGCTCTAGCGGGGGCCCGGGCAATGAGCAGTTCTTC.